A single sample gave rise to the 4 T cell receptor beta chains below, sequenced in a study of OX40 agonist ivuxolimab in advanced cancers. Method: immunoSEQ multiplex PCR; TCRdb's copy keeps in-frame clones and lacks some. The sample contains 87,000 or so clones, over 75% of which appear only once. Specimen: CD4+ or CD8+ T cells sorted from blood, collected in a trial of the OX40 agonist ivuxolimab. Receptors originate from an adult with an advanced solid tumor such as melanoma, head and neck, liver or kidney cancer.

This clone was counted only a few times. The rearrangement joins TRBV4-3 to TRBJ2-3; possible D gene TRBD1, 6 bases. Germline V lookup: CDR1 LGHNA, CDR2 YSLEER. The CDR3 extends over 18 amino acids. Trimming removed 0 bases from V and 3 bases from J, with 19 bases in between. The CDR3 DNA reads TGCGCCAGCAGCCAAGATTTAGGGGGATCATCAGGAACAGATACGCAGTATTTT. It specifies CASSQDLGGSSGTDTQYF.

The rearrangement links TRBV30 to TRBJ2-7; no clear D gene. This CDR3 spans 13 amino acids. V was clipped by 0 bases and J by 2 bases, with 8 bases between them. The V gene's germline CDR1 is GTSNPN and CDR2 SVGIG (reference sequence). The CDR3 DNA sequence: TGTGCCTGGAGTGTTGGGGTTACCTACGAGCAGTACTTC. Translating gives CAWSVGVTYEQYF.

The chain links TRBV9 to TRBJ2-2; TRBD1 is a possible D gene (6 bases). Germline loops: CDR1 SGDLS, CDR2 YYNGEE. Trimming left V 0 bases short and J 2 bases short, with 8 bases between. The CDR3 loop spans 15 amino acids. CDR3 loop: CASSVAQGNTGELFF. CDR3 DNA: TGTGCCAGCAGCGTAGCACAGGGTAACACCGGGGAGCTGTTTTTT.

This clone has just one count. The J gene is TRBJ2-5, the V gene TRBV11-3, with a weak D call TRBD2 (5 bases). V lost 5 bases and J lost 5, with 12 bases in between. Germline V gene sequence: CDR1 SGHNT, CDR2 YENEEA. The CDR3 is 13 amino acids. Here the CDR3 reads CASSLARMETQYF. As DNA, the CDR3 is TGTGCCAGCAGCCTAGCCCGGATGGAGACCCAGTACTTC.